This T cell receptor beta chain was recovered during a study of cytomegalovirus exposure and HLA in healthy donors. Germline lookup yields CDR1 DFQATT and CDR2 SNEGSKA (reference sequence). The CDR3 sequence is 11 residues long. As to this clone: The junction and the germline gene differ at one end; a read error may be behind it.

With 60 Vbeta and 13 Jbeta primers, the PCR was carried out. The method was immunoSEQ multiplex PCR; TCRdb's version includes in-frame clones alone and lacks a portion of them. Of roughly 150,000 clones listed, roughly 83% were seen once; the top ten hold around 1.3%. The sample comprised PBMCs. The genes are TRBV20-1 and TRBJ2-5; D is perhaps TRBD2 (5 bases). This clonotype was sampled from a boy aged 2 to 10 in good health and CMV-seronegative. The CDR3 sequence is CSARGGETQYF. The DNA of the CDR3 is TGCAGCGCTAGAGGAGGCGAGACCCAGTACTTC.